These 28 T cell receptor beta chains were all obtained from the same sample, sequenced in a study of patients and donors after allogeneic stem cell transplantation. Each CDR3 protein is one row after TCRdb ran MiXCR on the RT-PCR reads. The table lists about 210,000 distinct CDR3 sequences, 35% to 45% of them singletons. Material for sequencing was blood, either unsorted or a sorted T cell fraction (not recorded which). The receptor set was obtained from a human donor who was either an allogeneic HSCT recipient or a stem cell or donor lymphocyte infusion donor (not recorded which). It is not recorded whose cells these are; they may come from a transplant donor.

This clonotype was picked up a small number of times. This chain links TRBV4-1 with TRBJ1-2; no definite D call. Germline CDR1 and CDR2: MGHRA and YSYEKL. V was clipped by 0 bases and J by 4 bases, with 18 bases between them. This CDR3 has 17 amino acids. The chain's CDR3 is CASSQDGVRPPGYGYTF. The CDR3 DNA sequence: TGCGCCAGCAGCCAAGATGGAGTACGCCCTCCGGGCTATGGCTACACCTTC.

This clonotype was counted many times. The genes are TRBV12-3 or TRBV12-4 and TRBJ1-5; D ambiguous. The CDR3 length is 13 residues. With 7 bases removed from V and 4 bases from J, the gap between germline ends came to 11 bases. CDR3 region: CASTLDRNQPQHF. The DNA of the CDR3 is TGTGCCAGCACCCTGGACCGGAATCAGCCCCAGCATTTT.

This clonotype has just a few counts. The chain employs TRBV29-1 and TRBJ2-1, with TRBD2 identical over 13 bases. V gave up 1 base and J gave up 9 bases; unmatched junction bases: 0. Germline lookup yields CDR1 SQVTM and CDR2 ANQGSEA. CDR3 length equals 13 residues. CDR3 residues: CSVEGLAGGEQFF. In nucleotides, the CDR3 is TGCAGCGTTGAAGGACTAGCGGGGGGTGAGCAGTTCTTC.

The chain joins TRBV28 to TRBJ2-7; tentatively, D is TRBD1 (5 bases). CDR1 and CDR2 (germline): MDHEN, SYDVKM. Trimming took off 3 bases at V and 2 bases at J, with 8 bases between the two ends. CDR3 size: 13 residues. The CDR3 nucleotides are TGTGCCAGCAGTTTGGAACAGGCCTACGAGCAGTACTTC. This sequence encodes CASSLEQAYEQYF.

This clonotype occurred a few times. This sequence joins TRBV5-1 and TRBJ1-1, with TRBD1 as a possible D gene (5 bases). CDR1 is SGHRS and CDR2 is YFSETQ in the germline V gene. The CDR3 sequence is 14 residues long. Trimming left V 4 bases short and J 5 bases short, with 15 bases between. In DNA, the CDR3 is TGCGCCAGCAGCGCGGGACTTCGGGCGACTGAAGCTTTCTTT. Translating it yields CASSAGLRATEAFF.

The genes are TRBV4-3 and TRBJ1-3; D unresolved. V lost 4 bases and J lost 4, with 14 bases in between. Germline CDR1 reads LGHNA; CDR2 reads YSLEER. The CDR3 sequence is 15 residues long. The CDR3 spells CASSLDSVSGNTIYF. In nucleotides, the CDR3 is TGCGCCAGCAGCCTCGATTCAGTATCAGGAAACACCATATATTTT.

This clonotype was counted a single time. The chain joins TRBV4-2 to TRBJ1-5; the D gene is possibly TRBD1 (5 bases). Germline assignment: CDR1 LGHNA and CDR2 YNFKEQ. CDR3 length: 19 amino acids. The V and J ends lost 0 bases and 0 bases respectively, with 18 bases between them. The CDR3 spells CASSQDLTGPRYSNQPQHF. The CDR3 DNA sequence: TGTGCCAGCAGCCAAGATCTCACGGGACCCAGATATAGCAATCAGCCCCAGCATTTT.

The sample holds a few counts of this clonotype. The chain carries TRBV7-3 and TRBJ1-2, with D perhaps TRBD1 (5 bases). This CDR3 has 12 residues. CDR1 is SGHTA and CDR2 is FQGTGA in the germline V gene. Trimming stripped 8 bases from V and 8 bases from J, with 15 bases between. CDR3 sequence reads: CASGHGNGGYTF. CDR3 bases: TGTGCCAGCGGACATGGGAATGGAGGCTACACCTTC.

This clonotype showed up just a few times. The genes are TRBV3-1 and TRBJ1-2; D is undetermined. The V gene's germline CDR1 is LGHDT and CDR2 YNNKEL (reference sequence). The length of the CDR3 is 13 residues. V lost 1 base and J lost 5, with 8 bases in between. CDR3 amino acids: CASSQVLEYGYTF. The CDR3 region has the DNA TGTGCCAGCAGCCAAGTTTTAGAGTATGGCTACACCTTC.

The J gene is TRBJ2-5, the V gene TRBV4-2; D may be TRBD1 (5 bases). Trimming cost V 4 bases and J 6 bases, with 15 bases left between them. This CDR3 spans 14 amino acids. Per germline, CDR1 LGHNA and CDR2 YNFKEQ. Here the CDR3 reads CASSPTGAGKTQYF. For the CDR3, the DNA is TGTGCCAGCAGCCCCACTGGGGCCGGCAAGACCCAGTACTTC.

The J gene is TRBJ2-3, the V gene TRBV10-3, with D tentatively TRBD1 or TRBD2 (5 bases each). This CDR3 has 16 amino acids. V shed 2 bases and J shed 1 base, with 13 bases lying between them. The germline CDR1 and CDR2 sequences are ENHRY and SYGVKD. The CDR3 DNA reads TGTGCCATCAGTGAGCTACTCGGGGACCGCACAGATACGCAGTATTTT. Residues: CAISELLGDRTDTQYF.

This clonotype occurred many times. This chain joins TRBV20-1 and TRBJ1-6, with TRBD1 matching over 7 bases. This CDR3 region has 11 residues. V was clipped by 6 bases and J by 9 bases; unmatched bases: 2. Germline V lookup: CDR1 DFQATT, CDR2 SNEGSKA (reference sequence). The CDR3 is CSARQGSPLHF. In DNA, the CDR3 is TGCAGTGCCCGACAGGGTTCACCCCTCCACTTT.

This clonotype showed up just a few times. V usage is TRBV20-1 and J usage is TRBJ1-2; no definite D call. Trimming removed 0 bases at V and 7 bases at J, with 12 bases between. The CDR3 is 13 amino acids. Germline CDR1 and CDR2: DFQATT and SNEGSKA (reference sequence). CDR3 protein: CSARDWVIGGYTF. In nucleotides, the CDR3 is TGCAGTGCTAGAGACTGGGTGATAGGTGGCTACACCTTC.

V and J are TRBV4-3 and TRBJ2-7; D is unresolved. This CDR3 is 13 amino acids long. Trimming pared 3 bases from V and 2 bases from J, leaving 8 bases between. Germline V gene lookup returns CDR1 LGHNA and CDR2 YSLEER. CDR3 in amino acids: CASSQAFTYEQYF. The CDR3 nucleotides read TGCGCCAGCAGCCAGGCATTTACCTACGAGCAGTACTTC.

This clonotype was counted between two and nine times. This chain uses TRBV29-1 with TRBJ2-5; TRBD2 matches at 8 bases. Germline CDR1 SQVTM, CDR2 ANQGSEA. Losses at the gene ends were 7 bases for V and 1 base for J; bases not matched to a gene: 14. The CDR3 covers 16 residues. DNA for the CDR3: TGCAGCGCCATGCCGTGGTTAGCGGGGCCCCAAGAGACCCAGTACTTC. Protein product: CSAMPWLAGPQETQYF.

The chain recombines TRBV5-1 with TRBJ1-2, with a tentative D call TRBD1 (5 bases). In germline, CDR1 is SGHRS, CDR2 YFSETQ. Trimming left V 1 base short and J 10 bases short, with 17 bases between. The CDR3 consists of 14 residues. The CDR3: CASSLPGPGGDYTF. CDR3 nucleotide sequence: TGCGCCAGCAGCTTGCCCGGGCCCGGGGGTGACTACACCTTC.

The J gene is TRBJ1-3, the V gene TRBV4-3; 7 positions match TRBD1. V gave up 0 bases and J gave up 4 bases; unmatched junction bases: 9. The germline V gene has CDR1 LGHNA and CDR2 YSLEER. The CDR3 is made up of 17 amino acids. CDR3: CASSQDLGRGSGNTIYF. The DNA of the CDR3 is TGCGCCAGCAGCCAAGACCTCGGCAGGGGGTCAGGAAACACCATATATTTT.

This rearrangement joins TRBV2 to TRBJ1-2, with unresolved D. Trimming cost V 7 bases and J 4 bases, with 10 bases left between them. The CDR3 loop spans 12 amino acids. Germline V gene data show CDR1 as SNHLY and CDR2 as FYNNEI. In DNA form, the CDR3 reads TGTGCCAGCACCAAGGGCTTCTATGGCTACACCTTC. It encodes CASTKGFYGYTF.

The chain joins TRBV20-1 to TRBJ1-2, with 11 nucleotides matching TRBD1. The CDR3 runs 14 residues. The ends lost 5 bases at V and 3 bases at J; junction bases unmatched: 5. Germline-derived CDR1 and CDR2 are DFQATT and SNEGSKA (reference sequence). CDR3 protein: CSAGTGGSDYGYTF. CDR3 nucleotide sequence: TGCAGTGCTGGGACAGGGGGTAGCGACTATGGCTACACCTTC.

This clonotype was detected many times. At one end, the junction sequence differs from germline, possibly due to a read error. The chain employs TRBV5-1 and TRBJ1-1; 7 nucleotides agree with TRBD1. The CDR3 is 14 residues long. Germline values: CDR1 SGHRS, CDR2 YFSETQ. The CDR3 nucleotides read TGTGCCAGCAGCTGGGGACAGTTGAACACTGAAGCTTTCTTT. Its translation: CASSWGQLNTEAFF.

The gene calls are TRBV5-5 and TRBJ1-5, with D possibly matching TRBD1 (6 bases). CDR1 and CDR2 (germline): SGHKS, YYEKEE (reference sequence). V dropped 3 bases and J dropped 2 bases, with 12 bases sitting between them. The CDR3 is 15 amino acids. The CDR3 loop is CASSSTGLGNQPQHF. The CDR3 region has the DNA TGTGCCAGCAGCTCCACAGGGTTGGGCAATCAGCCCCAGCATTTT. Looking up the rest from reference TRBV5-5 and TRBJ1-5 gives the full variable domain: DAGVTQSPTHLIKTRGQQVTLRCSPISGHKSVSWYQQVLGQGPQFIFQYYEKEERGRGNFPDRFSARQFPNYSSELNVNALLLGDSALYLCASSSTGLGNQPQHFGDGTRLSIL.

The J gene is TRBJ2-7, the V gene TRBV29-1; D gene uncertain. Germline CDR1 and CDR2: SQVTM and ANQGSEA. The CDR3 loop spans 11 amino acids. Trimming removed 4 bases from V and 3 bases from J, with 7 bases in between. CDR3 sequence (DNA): TGCAGCGTTGGGACCGGCTACGAGCAGTACTTC. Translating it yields CSVGTGYEQYF.

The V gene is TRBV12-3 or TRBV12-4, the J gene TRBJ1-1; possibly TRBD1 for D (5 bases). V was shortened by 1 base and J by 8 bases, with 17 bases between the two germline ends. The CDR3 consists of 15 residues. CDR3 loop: CASSLEWTPGGEAFF. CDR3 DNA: TGTGCCAGCAGTTTAGAGTGGACACCCGGTGGGGAAGCTTTCTTT.

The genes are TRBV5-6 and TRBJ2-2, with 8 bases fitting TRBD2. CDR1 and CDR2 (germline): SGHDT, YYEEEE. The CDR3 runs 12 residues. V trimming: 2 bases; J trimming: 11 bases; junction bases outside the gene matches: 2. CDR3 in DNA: TGTGCCAGCAGCTTCGGGGGGGAAGAGCTGTTTTTT. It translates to CASSFGGEELFF.

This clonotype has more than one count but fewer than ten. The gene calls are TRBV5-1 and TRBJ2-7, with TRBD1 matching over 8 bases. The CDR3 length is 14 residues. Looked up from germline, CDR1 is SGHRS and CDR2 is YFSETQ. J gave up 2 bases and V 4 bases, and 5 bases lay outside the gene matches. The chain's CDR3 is CASSPDRATYEQYF. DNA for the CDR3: TGCGCCAGCAGCCCGGACAGGGCCACCTACGAGCAGTACTTC.

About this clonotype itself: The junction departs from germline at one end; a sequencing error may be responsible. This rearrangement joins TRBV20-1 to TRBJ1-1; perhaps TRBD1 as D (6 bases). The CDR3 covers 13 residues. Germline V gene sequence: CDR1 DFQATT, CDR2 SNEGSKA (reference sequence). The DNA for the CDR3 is TGCAGTGCCCCCGGGGGGGGCGACACTGAAGCTTACTTT. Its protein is CSAPGGGDTEAYF.

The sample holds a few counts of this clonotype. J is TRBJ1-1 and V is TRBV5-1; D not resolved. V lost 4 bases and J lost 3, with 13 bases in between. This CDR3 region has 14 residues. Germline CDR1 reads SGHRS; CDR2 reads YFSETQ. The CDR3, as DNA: TGCGCCAGCAGCCCGGGAGCGGCGGACACTGAAGCTTTCTTT. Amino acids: CASSPGAADTEAFF.

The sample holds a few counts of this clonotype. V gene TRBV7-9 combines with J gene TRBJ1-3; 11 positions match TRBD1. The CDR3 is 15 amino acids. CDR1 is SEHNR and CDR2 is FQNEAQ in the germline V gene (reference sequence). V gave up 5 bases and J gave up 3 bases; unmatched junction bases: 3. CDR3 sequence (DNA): TGTGCCAGCAGCGGACAGGGGGCTTATGGAAACACCATATATTTT. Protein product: CASSGQGAYGNTIYF.